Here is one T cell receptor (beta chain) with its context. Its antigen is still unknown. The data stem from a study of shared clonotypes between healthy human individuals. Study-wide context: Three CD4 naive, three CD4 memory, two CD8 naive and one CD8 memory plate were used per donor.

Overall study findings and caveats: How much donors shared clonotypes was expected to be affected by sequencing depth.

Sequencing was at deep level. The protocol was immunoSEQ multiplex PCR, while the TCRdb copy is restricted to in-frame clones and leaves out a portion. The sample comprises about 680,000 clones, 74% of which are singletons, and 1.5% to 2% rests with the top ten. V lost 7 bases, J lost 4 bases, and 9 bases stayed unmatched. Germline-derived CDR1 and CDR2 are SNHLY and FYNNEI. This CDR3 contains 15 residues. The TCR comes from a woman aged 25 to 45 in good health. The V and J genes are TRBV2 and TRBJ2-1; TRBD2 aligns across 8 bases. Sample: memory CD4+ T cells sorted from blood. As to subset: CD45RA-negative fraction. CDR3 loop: CASTTGTRGYNEQFF. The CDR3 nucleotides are TGTGCCAGCACTACCGGGACTAGGGGGTACAATGAGCAGTTCTTC. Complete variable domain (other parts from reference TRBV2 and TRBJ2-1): EPEVTQTPSHQVTQMGQEVILRCVPISNHLYFYWYRQILGQKVEFLVSFYNNEISEKSEIFDDQFSVERPDGSNFTLKIRSTKLEDSAMYFCASTTGTRGYNEQFFGPGTRLTVL.